This T cell receptor beta chain is drawn from a study of blood T cell repertoires in COVID-19. Study background: Sample material is recorded as cDNA or gDNA derived from T cells, B-cell-depleted T cells, or PBMCs.

Profiling relied on immunoSEQ multiplex PCR, and the TCRdb table lists in-frame clones only, not all of them. The data hold over 75,000 clones, with approximately 79% observed a single time. This CDR3 has 13 amino acids. V lost 5 bases and J lost 4, with 11 bases in between. Germline V gene sequence: CDR1 SGHAT, CDR2 FQNNGV. This clone was counted a single time. This sequence joins TRBV11-2 and TRBJ1-1; D perhaps matches TRBD1 (6 bases). The source is an older man with acute or convalescent COVID-19. The sequenced sample was peripheral blood. CDR3 region: CASSQQGGTEAFF. As DNA, the CDR3 is TGTGCCAGCAGCCAACAGGGCGGCACTGAAGCTTTCTTT.